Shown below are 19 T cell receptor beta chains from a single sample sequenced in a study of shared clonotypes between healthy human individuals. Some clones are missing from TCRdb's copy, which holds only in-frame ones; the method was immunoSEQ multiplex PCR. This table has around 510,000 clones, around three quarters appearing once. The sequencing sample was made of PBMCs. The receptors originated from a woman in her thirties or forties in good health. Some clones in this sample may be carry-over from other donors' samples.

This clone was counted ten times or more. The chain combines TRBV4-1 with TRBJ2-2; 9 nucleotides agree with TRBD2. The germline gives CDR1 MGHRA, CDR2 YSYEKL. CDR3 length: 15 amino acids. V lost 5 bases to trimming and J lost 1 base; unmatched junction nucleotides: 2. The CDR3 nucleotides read TGCGCCAGCAGCTGGCGGGAGGGGAACACCGGGGAGCTGTTTTTT. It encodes CASSWREGNTGELFF.

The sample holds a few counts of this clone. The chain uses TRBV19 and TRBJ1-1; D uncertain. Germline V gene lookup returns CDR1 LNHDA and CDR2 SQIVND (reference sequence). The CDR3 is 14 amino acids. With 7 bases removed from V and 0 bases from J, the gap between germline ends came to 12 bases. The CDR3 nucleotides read TGTGCCAGTACCCTCGGACGTTTGAACACTGAAGCTTTCTTT. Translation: CASTLGRLNTEAFF.

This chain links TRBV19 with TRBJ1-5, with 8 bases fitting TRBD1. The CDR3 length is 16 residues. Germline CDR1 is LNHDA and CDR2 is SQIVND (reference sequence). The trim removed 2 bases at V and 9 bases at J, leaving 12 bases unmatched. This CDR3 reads CASSISPDRAQGPQHF. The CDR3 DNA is TGTGCCAGTAGTATATCCCCGGACAGGGCCCAGGGGCCCCAGCATTTT.

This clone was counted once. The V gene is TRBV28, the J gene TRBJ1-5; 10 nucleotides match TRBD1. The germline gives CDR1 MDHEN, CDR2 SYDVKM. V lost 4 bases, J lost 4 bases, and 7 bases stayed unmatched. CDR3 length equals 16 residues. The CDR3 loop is CASSSTRTGGNQPQHF. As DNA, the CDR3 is TGTGCCAGCAGTTCCACCCGGACAGGGGGAAATCAGCCCCAGCATTTT.

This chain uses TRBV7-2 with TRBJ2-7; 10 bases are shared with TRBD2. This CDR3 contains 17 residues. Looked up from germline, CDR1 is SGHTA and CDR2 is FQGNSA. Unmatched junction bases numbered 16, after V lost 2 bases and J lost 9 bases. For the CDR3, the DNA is TGTGCCAGCAGCTTAAGGGCACTAGCGGGACCGGGCTCGGCGCAGTACTTC. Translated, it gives CASSLRALAGPGSAQYF.

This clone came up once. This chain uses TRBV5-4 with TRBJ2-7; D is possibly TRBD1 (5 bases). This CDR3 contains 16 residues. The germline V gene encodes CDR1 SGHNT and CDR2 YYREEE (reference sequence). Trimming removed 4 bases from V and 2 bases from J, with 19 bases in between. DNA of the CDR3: TGTGCCAGCAGCCTCCTTGGGGCACGTCAAACCTACGAGCAGTACTTC. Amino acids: CASSLLGARQTYEQYF.

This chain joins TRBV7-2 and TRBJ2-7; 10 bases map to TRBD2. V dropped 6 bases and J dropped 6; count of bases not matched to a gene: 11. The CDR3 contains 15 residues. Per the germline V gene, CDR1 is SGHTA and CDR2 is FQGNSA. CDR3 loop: CASSQGAAGGPEQYF. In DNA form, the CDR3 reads TGTGCCAGCAGTCAGGGGGCAGCGGGAGGGCCCGAGCAGTACTTC.

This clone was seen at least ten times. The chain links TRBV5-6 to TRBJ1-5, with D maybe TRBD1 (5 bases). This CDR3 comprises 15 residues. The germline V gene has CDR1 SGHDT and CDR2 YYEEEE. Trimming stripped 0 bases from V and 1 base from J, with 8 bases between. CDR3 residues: CASSLGGGSNQPQHF. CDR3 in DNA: TGTGCCAGCAGCTTGGGTGGGGGGAGCAATCAGCCCCAGCATTTT.

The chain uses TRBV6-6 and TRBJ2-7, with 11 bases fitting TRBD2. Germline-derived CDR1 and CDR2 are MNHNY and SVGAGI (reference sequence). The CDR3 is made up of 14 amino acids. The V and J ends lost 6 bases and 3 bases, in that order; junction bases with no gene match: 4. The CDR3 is CASRGTSGHYEQYF. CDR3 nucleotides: TGTGCCAGCAGGGGGACTAGCGGCCACTACGAGCAGTACTTC.

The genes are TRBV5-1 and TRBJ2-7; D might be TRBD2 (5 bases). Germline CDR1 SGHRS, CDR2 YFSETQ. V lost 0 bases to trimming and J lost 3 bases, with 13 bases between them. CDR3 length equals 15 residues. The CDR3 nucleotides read TGCGCCAGCAGCTTGGGTACGGACGGAGGCTACGAGCAGTACTTC. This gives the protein CASSLGTDGGYEQYF.

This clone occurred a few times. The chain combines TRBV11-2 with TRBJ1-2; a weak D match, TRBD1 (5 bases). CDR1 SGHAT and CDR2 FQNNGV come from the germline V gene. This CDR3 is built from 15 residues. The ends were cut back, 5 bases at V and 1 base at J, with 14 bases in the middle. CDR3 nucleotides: TGTGCCAGCAGCCGCGACAGACTAAGTAACTATGGCTACACCTTC. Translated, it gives CASSRDRLSNYGYTF. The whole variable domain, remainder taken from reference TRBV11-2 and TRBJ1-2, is EAGVAQSPRYKIIEKRQSVAFWCNPISGHATLYWYQQILGQGPKLLIQFQNNGVVDDSQLPKDRFSAERLKGVDSTLKIQPAKLEDSAVYLCASSRDRLSNYGYTFGSGTRLTVV.

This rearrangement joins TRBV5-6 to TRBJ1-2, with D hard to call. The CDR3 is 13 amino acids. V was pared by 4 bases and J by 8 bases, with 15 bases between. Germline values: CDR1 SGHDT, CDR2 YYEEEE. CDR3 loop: CASSHPNQDGYTF. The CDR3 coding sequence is TGTGCCAGCAGCCACCCCAATCAAGACGGCTACACCTTC. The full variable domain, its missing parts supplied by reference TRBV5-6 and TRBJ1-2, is DAGVTQSPTHLIKTRGQQVTLRCSPKSGHDTVSWYQQALGQGPQFIFQYYEEEERQRGNFPDRFSGHQFPNYSSELNVNALLLGDSALYLCASSHPNQDGYTFGSGTRLTVV.

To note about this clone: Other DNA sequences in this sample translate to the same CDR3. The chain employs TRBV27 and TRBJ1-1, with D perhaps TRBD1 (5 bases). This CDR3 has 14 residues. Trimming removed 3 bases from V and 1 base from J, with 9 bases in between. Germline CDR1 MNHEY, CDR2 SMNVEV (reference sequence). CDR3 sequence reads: CASSLVGGNTEAFF. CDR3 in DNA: TGTGCCAGCAGTTTGGTTGGGGGGAACACTGAAGCTTTCTTT.

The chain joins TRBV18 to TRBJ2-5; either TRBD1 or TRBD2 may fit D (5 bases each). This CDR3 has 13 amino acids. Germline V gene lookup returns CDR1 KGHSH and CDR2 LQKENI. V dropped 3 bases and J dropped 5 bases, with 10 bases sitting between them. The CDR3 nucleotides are TGTGCCAGCTCACCGGGTGAGGGGGAGACCCAGTACTTC. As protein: CASSPGEGETQYF.

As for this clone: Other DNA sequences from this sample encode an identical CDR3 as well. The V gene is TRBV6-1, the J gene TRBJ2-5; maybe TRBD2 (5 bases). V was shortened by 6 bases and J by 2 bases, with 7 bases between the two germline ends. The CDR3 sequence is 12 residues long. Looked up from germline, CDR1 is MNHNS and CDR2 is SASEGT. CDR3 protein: CASRDLQETQYF. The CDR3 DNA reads TGTGCCAGCAGGGACTTGCAAGAGACCCAGTACTTC.

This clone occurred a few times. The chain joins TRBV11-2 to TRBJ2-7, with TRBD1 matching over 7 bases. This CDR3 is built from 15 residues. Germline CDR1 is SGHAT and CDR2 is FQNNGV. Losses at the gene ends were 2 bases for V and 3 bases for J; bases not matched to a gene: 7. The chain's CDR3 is CASSLTGTEYYEQYF. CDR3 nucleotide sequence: TGTGCCAGCAGCTTAACAGGGACAGAGTACTACGAGCAGTACTTC.

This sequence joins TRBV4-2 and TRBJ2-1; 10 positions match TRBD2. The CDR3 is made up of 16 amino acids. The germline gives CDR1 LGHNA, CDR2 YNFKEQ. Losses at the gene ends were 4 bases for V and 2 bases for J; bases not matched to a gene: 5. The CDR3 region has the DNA TGTGCCAGCAGCCGGAACCTAGCGGGAGCCTACAATGAGCAGTTCTTC. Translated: CASSRNLAGAYNEQFF.

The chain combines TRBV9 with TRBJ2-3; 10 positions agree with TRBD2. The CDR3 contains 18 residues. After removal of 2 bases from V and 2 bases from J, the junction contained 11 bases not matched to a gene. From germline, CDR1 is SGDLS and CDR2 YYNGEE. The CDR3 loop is CASSVGLAGAVITDTQYF. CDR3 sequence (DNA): TGTGCCAGCAGCGTGGGGCTAGCGGGAGCGGTCATCACAGATACGCAGTATTTT.

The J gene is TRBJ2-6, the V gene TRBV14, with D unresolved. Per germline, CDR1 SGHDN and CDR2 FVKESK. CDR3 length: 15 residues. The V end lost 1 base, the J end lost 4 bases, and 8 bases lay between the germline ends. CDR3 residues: CASSQVRAGANVLTF. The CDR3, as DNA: TGTGCCAGCAGCCAAGTAAGGGCAGGGGCCAACGTCCTGACTTTC.